A single sample gave rise to the 11 T cell receptor beta chains below, sequenced in a study of cytomegalovirus exposure and HLA in healthy donors (dated by TCRdb to about 2017). Libraries came from the immunoSEQ multiplex PCR assay. For the multiplex PCR, a mixture combining 60 forward primers for TCR Vbeta segments and 13 reverse primers for TCR Jbeta segments was used. Here the immuneACCESS table is served through TCRdb, limited to in-frame sequences with V and J called. Missing clones are a known gap in these copies; in checked studies unresolved V genes cover under half, and the rest lacks a known reason. The sample table contains 150,000 to 200,000 clones; only one count was recorded for roughly 84% of them. Roughly 2.2% of the sample rests with the top ten. Sequencing was carried out using PBMCs. These receptors all stem from a man aged 18-30 years in good health and CMV-seropositive.

V gene TRBV2 combines with J gene TRBJ2-5, with D maybe TRBD1 (5 bases). The CDR3 is 14 residues long. V gave up 3 bases and J gave up 0 bases, with 8 bases separating them. CDR1 is SNHLY, CDR2 FYNNEI, per germline. CDR3 residues: CASSEGQNQETQYF. The CDR3 DNA follows: TGTGCCAGCAGTGAGGGGCAGAACCAAGAGACCCAGTACTTC.

The chain uses TRBV21-1 and TRBJ1-5. TRBV21-1 counts as a pseudogene. CDR3 length equals 16 residues. The chain's CDR3 is CASSSPGPGSNQPQHF. The CDR3 nucleotides are TGTGCCAGCAGCAGCCCCGGCCCCGGGAGCAATCAGCCCCAGCATTTT.

V is TRBV10-3 and J is TRBJ1-4, with D maybe TRBD1 (5 bases). There are 15 residues in the CDR3. Germline V gives CDR1 ENHRY, CDR2 SYGVKD. V dropped 3 bases and J dropped 3 bases, with 11 bases sitting between them. CDR3 sequence reads: CAISDPGVPNEKLFF. CDR3 nucleotide sequence: TGTGCCATCAGTGATCCGGGGGTCCCTAATGAAAAACTGTTTTTT.

The CDR3 is CASSVGWGQETQYF. The CDR3 DNA reads as TGTGCCAGCAGCGTAGGGTGGGGGCAGGAGACCCAGTACTTC. V usage is TRBV9 and J usage is TRBJ2-5; D possibly corresponds to TRBD1 (6 bases). The CDR3 spans 14 residues. Trimming shortened V by 0 bases and J by 5 bases, and 11 bases separated the two germline ends. Germline lookup yields CDR1 SGDLS and CDR2 YYNGEE.

This chain connects TRBV5-1 to TRBJ2-3; 11 bases align to TRBD2. This CDR3 is built from 16 residues. Germline V gives CDR1 SGHRS, CDR2 YFSETQ. The trim removed 3 bases at V and 5 bases at J, leaving 8 bases unmatched. CDR3 DNA: TGCGCCAGCAGCTCCGTTAGCGGGGGGGCGATAGATACGCAGTATTTT. Its protein is CASSSVSGGAIDTQYF.

The chain is built from TRBV27 and TRBJ1-1; TRBD1 is a possible D gene (6 bases). The CDR3 runs 13 residues. Germline assignment: CDR1 MNHEY and CDR2 SMNVEV (reference sequence). Trimming took 3 bases from V and 4 from J, leaving 9 bases between them. The CDR3 region is CASSFRGSTEAFF. In nucleotides, the CDR3 is TGTGCCAGCAGTTTCAGGGGTAGCACTGAAGCTTTCTTT.

V gene TRBV27 combines with J gene TRBJ2-3; no clear D gene. CDR3 size: 13 residues. Germline loops: CDR1 MNHEY, CDR2 SMNVEV (reference sequence). With 3 bases removed from V and 1 base from J, the gap between germline ends came to 5 bases. The CDR3, as DNA: TGTGCCAGCAGTTTCGTTGGCACAGATACGCAGTATTTT. Amino acid sequence: CASSFVGTDTQYF.

Concerning this clone itself: One end of the junction fails to match germline, which may point to a read error. This rearrangement joins TRBV28 to TRBJ1-2; TRBD1 agrees at 7 bases. The CDR3 extends over 14 amino acids. The V gene's germline CDR1 is MDHEN and CDR2 SYDVKM. The CDR3 spells CASTSEGGHYGYTF. In nucleotides, the CDR3 is TGTGCCAGCACCTCGGAAGGGGGCCACTACGGCTACACCTTC.

The chain is built from TRBV6-5 and TRBJ1-5, with D uncertain. Germline V CDR1 and CDR2: MNHEY, SVGAGI. The CDR3 loop spans 15 amino acids. Trimming cost V 0 bases and J 1 base, with 7 bases left between them. In DNA, the CDR3 is TGTGCCAGCAGTTACTCGAAGAGGAGCAATCAGCCCCAGCATTTT. Protein product: CASSYSKRSNQPQHF.

This chain links TRBV14 with TRBJ2-7; 8 bases are a match to TRBD1. Germline CDR1 and CDR2: SGHDN and FVKESK. Unmatched junction bases numbered 3, after V lost 4 bases and J lost 1 base. This CDR3 contains 14 residues. CDR3 loop: CASSLRDRSYEQYF. CDR3 nucleotides: TGTGCCAGCAGCCTCCGGGACAGGTCCTACGAGCAGTACTTC.

Note on this clone: Different DNA sequences within this sample yield the same CDR3. The chain couples TRBV5-1 to TRBJ1-2; D gene unclear. Per germline, CDR1 SGHRS and CDR2 YFSETQ. Trimming removed 4 bases from V and 4 bases from J, with 11 bases in between. The length of the CDR3 is 13 residues. The CDR3 region is CASSLDGLYGYTF. DNA for the CDR3: TGCGCCAGCAGCCTGGATGGCCTCTATGGCTACACCTTC.